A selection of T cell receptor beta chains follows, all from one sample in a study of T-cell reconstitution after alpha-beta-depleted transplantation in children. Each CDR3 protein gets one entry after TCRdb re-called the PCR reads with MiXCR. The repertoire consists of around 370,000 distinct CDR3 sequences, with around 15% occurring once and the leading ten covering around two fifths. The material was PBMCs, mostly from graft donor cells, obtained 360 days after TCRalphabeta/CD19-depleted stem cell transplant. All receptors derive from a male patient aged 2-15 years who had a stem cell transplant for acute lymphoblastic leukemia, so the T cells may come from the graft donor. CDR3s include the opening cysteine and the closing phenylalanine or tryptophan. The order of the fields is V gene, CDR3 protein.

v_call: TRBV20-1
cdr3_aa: CSVSLPKGGDIQYF

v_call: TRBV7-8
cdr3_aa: CASSLVESGELFF

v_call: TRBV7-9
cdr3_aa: CASSQDPGTSRNEQFF

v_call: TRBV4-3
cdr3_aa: CASSQGASPGETQYF

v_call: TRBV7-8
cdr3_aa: CASSALGTGKEQYF

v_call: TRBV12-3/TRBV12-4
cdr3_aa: CASRTTGIAGYTF

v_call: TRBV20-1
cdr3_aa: CSARDPLAGADNEQFF

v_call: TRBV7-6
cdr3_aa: CASSYPRTGAVEQPSGQETQYF

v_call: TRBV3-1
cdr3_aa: CASSGTGGSEQFF

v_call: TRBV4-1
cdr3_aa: CASSQVSGRSNQPQHF

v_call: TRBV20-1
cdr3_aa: CSARDSNTGELFF

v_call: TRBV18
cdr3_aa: CASSPRGRGRNEQFF

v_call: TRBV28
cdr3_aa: CASSLPPWGRSYEQYF

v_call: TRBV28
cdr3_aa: CASAKGGLYNSPLHF

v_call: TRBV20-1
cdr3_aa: CSAQERNYYEQYF

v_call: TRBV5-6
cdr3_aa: CASSSNFGYTF

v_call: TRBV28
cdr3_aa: CASRSDRELTDTQYF

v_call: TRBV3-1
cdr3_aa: CASSRDRHEAFF

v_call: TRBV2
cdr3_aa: CASSDSYEQYF

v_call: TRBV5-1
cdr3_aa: CASSAVGGTDTQYF

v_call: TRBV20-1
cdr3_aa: CSARRPGLAAPDTQYF

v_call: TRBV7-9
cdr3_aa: CASSLSGVGYDEQFF

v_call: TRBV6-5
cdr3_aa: CASSYSDSIPAYEQYF